This TCR beta chain was captured by sequencing in a study of blood T cell repertoires in COVID-19. Across the study: Both acute and convalescent COVID-19 samples were obtained from the United States, Italy and Spain.

Some clones are missing from TCRdb's copy, which holds only in-frame ones; the method was immunoSEQ multiplex PCR. Of fewer than 250,000 clones in the sample, 85% to 90% are singletons; the top ten hold about 14%. The germline V gene encodes CDR1 MDHEN and CDR2 SYDVKM. The CDR3 length is 15 residues. Trimming shortened V by 6 bases and J by 0 bases, and 12 bases separated the two germline ends. Cohort allocation depended upon clinical history that participants reported. This clonotype was obtained from a woman between 50 and 59 years old with acute COVID-19. V and J are TRBV28 and TRBJ2-4, with a weak D call TRBD2 (5 bases). The sequenced material came from PBMCs or T cells enriched from blood (not recorded which). CDR3 coding DNA: TGTGCCAGCAGACAGACTACTCTAGCCAAAAACATTCAGTACTTC. It yields the protein CASRQTTLAKNIQYF. The full variable domain, with the rest looked up from reference TRBV28 and TRBJ2-4, is DVKVTQSSRYLVKRTGEKVFLECVQDMDHENMFWYRQDPGLGLRLIYFSYDVKMKEKGDIPEGYSVSREKKERFSLILESASTNQTSMYLCASRQTTLAKNIQYFGAGTRLSVL.